This TCR beta chain was obtained from a study of neurological immune-mediated disorders. The sorted libraries started from 850,000 to 1,000,000 CD4+ or CD8+ T cells. This clonotype was recorded at least ten times. The authors produced cDNA by 5'RACE using 10-nucleotide random UMIs. Every sequencing run produced over 190 million TCR-beta sequences, and the sequences from any one run covered 15-18 subjects. TCRdb ran MiXCR on the 5' RACE reads and lists one entry per CDR3 protein. The profile covers under 50,000 distinct CDR3 sequences, with 11% appearing a single time and about 3.9% taken by the ten largest. Germline CDR1 SGHTA, CDR2 FQGNSA. V lost 5 bases and J 2 bases, leaving 9 bases between the germline ends. The CDR3 extends over 13 amino acids.

Material for sequencing was CD4+ T cells from blood. The sequence was obtained from a woman in her 30s with HTLV-1-associated myelopathy (HAM/TSP). V is TRBV7-2 and J is TRBJ1-1; no definite D call. In DNA form, the CDR3 reads TGTGCCAGCAGCGGATTAGTCAACACTGAAGCTTTCTTT. It is translated as CASSGLVNTEAFF.